Shown below are 15 T cell receptor beta chains from a single sample sequenced in a study of siplizumab effects on memory and regulatory T cells. Some clones are missing from TCRdb's copy, which holds only in-frame ones; the method was immunoSEQ multiplex PCR. This repertoire shows some 100,000 clones, around 94% found once; its top ten account for around 1.4%. The sequenced material came from non-Treg CD4+ T cells sorted from blood. These receptors were obtained from a human donor in good health.

Here the CDR3 DNA reads TGCGCCAGCAGCTTGTTCGCGGAGACCCAGTACTTC. Translated: CASSLFAETQYF. This sequence joins TRBV5-1 and TRBJ2-5; D not certain. The CDR3 covers 12 residues. From germline, CDR1 is SGHRS and CDR2 YFSETQ. Trimming stripped 1 base from V and 5 bases from J, with 6 bases between.

The chain uses TRBV5-6 and TRBJ2-4, with 7 nucleotides matching TRBD2. Losses at the gene ends were 4 bases for V and 3 bases for J; bases not matched to a gene: 19. Germline CDR1 and CDR2: SGHDT and YYEEEE. This CDR3 contains 19 residues. The DNA of the CDR3 is TGTGCCAGCAGCCCCACTTCCAAAAGTCTAGCGGATAGCAAAAACATTCAGTACTTC. Translating gives CASSPTSKSLADSKNIQYF.

The chain has TRBV7-2 and TRBJ2-1, with TRBD2 identical over 7 bases. The CDR3 sequence is 17 residues long. The germline CDR1 and CDR2 sequences are SGHTA and FQGNSA. J gave up 5 bases and V 2 bases, and 12 bases lay outside the gene matches. The CDR3 DNA reads as TGTGCCAGCAGCTTATGGGGAGGGCCTTCTATGCACAATGAGCAGTTCTTC. As protein: CASSLWGGPSMHNEQFF.

The chain couples TRBV5-1 to TRBJ1-5; unclear D gene. V was pared by 0 bases and J by 1 base, with 8 bases between. This CDR3 comprises 15 residues. Germline V gives CDR1 SGHRS, CDR2 YFSETQ. The CDR3 bases are TGCGCCAGCAGCTTGGGATTAATGAGCAATCAGCCCCAGCATTTT. Protein sequence: CASSLGLMSNQPQHF.

CDR3 nucleotide sequence: TGTGCCAGCAGTTTCGCCGGGACAGGGGTCTACGAGCAGTACTTC. Its translation: CASSFAGTGVYEQYF. The chain carries TRBV28 and TRBJ2-5; TRBD1 aligns across 10 bases. TRBJ2-7 explains the end of the DNA better; the J call may be wrong. Germline V gene sequence: CDR1 MDHEN, CDR2 SYDVKM. The CDR3 length is 15 residues.

The chain has TRBV7-2 and TRBJ2-1, with TRBD2 identical over 7 bases. Trimming removed 3 bases from V and 4 bases from J; junction bases left unmatched: 6. The CDR3 extends over 15 amino acids. The V gene's germline CDR1 is SGHTA and CDR2 FQGNSA. The CDR3 sequence is CASSFRLAEYNEQFF. The CDR3 region has the DNA TGTGCCAGCAGCTTTCGACTAGCAGAGTACAATGAGCAGTTCTTC. The whole variable domain, remainder taken from reference TRBV7-2 and TRBJ2-1, is GAGVSQSPSNKVTEKGKDVELRCDPISGHTALYWYRQSLGQGLEFLIYFQGNSAPDKSGLPSDRFSAERTGGSVSTLTIQRTQQEDSAVYLCASSFRLAEYNEQFFGPGTRLTVL.

The chain links TRBV11-2 to TRBJ1-1, with TRBD1 as a possible D gene (5 bases). The germline V gene encodes CDR1 SGHAT and CDR2 FQNNGV. Trimming stripped 5 bases from V and 8 bases from J, with 6 bases between. There are 10 residues in the CDR3. In DNA, the CDR3 is TGTGCCAGCAGCGGGGGGGAAGCTTTCTTT. Protein product: CASSGGEAFF.

This clone was recorded only once. The CDR3 coding sequence is TGTGCCAGCAGTTTTAGTGTAGGGGGTACGAAAAAACTGTTTTTT. As protein: CASSFSVGGTKKLFF. The rearrangement joins TRBV28 to TRBJ1-4; weak D call: TRBD1 (6 bases). CDR3 length: 15 residues. The V end lost 3 bases, the J end lost 9 bases, and 17 bases lay between the germline ends. Germline V gene sequence: CDR1 MDHEN, CDR2 SYDVKM.

The chain has TRBV29-1 and TRBJ2-1; D gene uncertain. CDR3 length equals 13 residues. Trimming stripped 6 bases from V and 5 bases from J, with 14 bases between. Germline V gene data show CDR1 as SQVTM and CDR2 as ANQGSEA. CDR3 nucleotides: TGCAGCGTGGCAGACGGACCGAACAATGAGCAGTTCTTC. It codes for CSVADGPNNEQFF.

The chain uses TRBV29-1 and TRBJ2-5; no clear D gene. This CDR3 is 14 amino acids long. Germline V lookup: CDR1 SQVTM, CDR2 ANQGSEA. V lost 3 bases, J lost 0 bases, and 11 bases lay in between. CDR3 DNA sequence: TGCAGCGTTGATCAGGCATGGTACCAAGAGACCCAGTACTTC. Protein sequence: CSVDQAWYQETQYF.

This chain connects TRBV28 to TRBJ1-5; perhaps TRBD1 as D (6 bases). The V gene's germline CDR1 is MDHEN and CDR2 SYDVKM. V was trimmed by 3 bases and J by 0 bases, leaving 12 bases between them. The CDR3 has 16 amino acids. CDR3 sequence: CASSFSRTVSNQPQHF. The CDR3 DNA is TGTGCCAGCAGTTTTTCCAGGACAGTTAGCAATCAGCCCCAGCATTTT.

The chain uses TRBV6-5 and TRBJ1-6, with 7 bases lining up with TRBD1. This CDR3 contains 15 residues. The V segment lost 0 bases and the J segment 8 bases; nucleotides outside the gene matches: 4. The V gene's germline CDR1 is MNHEY and CDR2 SVGAGI. The chain's CDR3 is CASSYSRQGDSPLHF. DNA of the CDR3: TGTGCCAGCAGTTACTCGAGGCAGGGGGATTCACCCCTCCACTTT.

V and J are TRBV29-1 and TRBJ2-3; D could derive from TRBD1 or TRBD2 (5 bases each). This CDR3 region has 13 residues. With 4 bases removed from V and 0 bases from J, the gap between germline ends came to 8 bases. The germline gives CDR1 SQVTM, CDR2 ANQGSEA. CDR3 coding DNA: TGCAGCGTTGTCCGGGACAGCACAGATACGCAGTATTTT. As protein: CSVVRDSTDTQYF.

V and J are TRBV5-1 and TRBJ2-6; D is unresolved. The CDR3 is 14 residues long. Trimming shortened V by 2 bases and J by 2 bases, and 5 bases separated the two germline ends. CDR1 and CDR2 from the germline V gene are SGHRS and YFSETQ. The CDR3 DNA reads as TGCGCCAGCAGCTTACTGGCTGGGGCCAACGTCCTGACTTTC. This gives the protein CASSLLAGANVLTF.

This sequence joins TRBV11-3 and TRBJ2-7, with D unclear. The CDR3 totals 14 residues. Germline values: CDR1 SGHNT, CDR2 YENEEA. V gave up 5 bases and J gave up 3 bases, with 14 bases separating them. The CDR3 region has the DNA TGTGCCAGCAGCCCCCTACGCCCAAACTACGAGCAGTACTTC. Residues: CASSPLRPNYEQYF.